This T cell receptor beta chain was obtained from a study of shared T cell receptors in the human thymus. TCRdb keeps only in-frame clones here, not all; method: immunoSEQ multiplex PCR. This sample has roughly 410,000 clones; approximately 95% occur once, and the top ten carry approximately 0.02%. CDR3 length: 15 residues. V dropped 3 bases and J dropped 6; count of bases not matched to a gene: 5. The germline gives CDR1 LNHDA, CDR2 SQIVND (reference sequence). The V call is TRBV19, the J call TRBJ2-1, with TRBD1 matching 10 bases. Sequencing was done on a sample of thymocytes. The receptor was derived from a human donor. The CDR3 spells CASSIYGTGVNEQFF. As DNA, the CDR3 is TGTGCCAGTAGTATCTATGGGACAGGGGTCAATGAGCAGTTCTTC.